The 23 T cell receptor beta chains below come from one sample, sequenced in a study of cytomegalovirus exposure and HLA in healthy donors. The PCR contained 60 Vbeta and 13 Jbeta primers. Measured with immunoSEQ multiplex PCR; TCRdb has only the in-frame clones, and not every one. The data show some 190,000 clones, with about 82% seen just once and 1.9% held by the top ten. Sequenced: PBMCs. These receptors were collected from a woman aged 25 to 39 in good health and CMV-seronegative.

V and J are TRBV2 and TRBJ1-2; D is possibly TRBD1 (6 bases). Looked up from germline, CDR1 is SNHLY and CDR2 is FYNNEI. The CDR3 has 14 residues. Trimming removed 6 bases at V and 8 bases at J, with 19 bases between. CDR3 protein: CASSPVWGLKGYTF. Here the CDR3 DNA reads TGTGCCAGCAGCCCCGTCTGGGGGCTTAAGGGCTACACCTTC. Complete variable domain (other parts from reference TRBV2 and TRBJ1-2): EPEVTQTPSHQVTQMGQEVILRCVPISNHLYFYWYRQILGQKVEFLVSFYNNEISEKSEIFDDQFSVERPDGSNFTLKIRSTKLEDSAMYFCASSPVWGLKGYTFGSGTRLTVV.

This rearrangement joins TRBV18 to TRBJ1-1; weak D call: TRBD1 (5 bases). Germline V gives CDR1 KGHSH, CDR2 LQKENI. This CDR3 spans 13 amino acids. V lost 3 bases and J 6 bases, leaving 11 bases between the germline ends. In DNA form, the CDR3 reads TGTGCCAGCTCACCTGACAGTTTCGCTGAAGCTTTCTTT. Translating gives CASSPDSFAEAFF.

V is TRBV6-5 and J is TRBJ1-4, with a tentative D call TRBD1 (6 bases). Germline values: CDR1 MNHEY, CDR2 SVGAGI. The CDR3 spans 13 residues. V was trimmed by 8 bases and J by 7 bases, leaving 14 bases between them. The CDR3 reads CASRRGLGEKLFF. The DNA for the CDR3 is TGTGCCAGCCGAAGGGGGTTGGGTGAAAAACTGTTTTTT.

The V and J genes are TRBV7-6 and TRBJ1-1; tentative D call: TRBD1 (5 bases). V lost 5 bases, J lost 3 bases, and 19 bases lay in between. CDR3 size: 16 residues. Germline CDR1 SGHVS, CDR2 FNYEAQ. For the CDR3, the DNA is TGTGCCAGCAGCGCAGGACAAGGGGTGACATACACTGAAGCTTTCTTT. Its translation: CASSAGQGVTYTEAFF.

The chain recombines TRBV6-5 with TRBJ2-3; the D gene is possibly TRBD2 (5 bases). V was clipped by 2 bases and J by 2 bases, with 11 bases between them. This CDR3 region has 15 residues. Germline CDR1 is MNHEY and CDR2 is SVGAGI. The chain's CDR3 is CASSYPGISTDTQYF. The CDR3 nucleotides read TGTGCCAGCAGTTACCCGGGGATCTCCACAGATACGCAGTATTTT.

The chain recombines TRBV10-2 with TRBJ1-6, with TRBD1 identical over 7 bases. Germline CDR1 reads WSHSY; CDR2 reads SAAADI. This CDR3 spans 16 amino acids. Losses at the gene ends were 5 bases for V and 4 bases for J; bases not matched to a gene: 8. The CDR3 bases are TGCGCCAGCAGTAACCGGGACAGTCCTTATAATTCACCCCTCCACTTT. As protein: CASSNRDSPYNSPLHF.

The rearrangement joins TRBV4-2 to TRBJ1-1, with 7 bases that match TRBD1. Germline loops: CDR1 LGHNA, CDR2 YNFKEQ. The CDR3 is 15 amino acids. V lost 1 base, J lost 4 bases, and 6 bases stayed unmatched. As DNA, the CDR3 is TGTGCCAGCAGCCAAGCAGGCACAGGGGCCACTGAAGCTTTCTTT. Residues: CASSQAGTGATEAFF.

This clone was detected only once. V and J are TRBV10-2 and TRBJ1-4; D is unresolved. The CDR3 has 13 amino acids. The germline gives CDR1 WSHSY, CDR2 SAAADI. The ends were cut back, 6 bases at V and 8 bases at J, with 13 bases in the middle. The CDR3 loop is CASRGLGGEKLFF. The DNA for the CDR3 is TGCGCCAGCAGAGGGCTCGGAGGAGAAAAACTGTTTTTT.

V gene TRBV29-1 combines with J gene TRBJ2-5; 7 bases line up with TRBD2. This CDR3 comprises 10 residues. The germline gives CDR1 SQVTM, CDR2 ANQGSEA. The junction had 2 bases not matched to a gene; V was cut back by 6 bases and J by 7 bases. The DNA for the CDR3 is TGCAGCGTGGCTAGCGGGACCCAGTACTTC. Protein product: CSVASGTQYF. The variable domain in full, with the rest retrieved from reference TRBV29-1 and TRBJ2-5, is SAVISQKPSRDICQRGTSLTIQCQVDSQVTMMFWYRQQPGQSLTLIATANQGSEATYESGFVIDKFPISRPNLTFSTLTVSNMSPEDSSIYLCSVASGTQYFGPGTRLLVL.

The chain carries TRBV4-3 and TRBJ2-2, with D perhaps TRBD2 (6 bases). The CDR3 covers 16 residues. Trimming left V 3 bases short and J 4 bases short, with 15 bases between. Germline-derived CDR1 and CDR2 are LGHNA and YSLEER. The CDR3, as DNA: TGCGCCAGCAGCCATACCATCCGGAGGGGCACCGGGGAGCTGTTTTTT. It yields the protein CASSHTIRRGTGELFF.

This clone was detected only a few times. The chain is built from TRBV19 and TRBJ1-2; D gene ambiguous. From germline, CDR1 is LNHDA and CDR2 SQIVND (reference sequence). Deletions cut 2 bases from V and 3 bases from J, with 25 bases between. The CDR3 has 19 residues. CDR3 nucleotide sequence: TGTGCCAGTAGTATACGTCCCATCCTATCCGACACCTACTACTATGGCTACACCTTC. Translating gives CASSIRPILSDTYYYGYTF.

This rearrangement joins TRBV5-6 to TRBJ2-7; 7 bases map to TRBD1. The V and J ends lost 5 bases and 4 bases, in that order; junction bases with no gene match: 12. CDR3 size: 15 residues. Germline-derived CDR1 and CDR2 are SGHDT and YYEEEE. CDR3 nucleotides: TGTGCCAGCAGGCCACAGGGGTTTGATCCTTACGAGCAGTACTTC. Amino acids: CASRPQGFDPYEQYF.

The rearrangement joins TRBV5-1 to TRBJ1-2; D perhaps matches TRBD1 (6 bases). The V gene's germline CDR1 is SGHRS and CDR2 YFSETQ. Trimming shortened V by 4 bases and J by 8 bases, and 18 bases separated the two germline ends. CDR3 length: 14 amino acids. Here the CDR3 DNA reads TGCGCCAGCAGCGGGGGGGGCGGCCCCCTAGGCTACACCTTC. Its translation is CASSGGGGPLGYTF.

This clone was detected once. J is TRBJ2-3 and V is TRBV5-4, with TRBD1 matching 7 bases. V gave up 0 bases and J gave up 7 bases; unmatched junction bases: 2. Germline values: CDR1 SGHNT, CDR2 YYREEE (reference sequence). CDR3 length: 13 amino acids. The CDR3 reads CASSLEQGNTQYF. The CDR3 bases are TGTGCCAGCAGCTTGGAACAGGGGAATACGCAGTATTTT.

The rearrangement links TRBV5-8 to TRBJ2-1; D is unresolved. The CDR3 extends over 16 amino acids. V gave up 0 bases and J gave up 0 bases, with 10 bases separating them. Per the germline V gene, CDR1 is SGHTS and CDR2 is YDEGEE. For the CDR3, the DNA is TGTGCCAGCAGCTTGGGGGCATTGAGCTCCTACAATGAGCAGTTCTTC. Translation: CASSLGALSSYNEQFF.

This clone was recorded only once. The CDR3 coding sequence is TGTGCCAGCAGCGTAGACTCCCTACTTTCGACAGATACGCAGTATTTT. Amino acid sequence: CASSVDSLLSTDTQYF. The chain has TRBV7-3 and TRBJ2-3; D unresolved. V lost 5 bases and J 3 bases, leaving 18 bases between the germline ends. CDR3 length: 16 amino acids. Germline loops: CDR1 SGHTA, CDR2 FQGTGA.

The CDR3 DNA follows: TGTGCCAGCAGCCTAGGGGACACTGAAGCTTTCTTT. Protein product: CASSLGDTEAFF. This chain uses TRBV4-2 with TRBJ1-1; D is possibly TRBD1 (5 bases). Germline CDR1 LGHNA, CDR2 YNFKEQ. CDR3 length equals 12 residues. The V gene lost 4 bases and the J gene lost 3 bases, with 6 bases spanning the gap.

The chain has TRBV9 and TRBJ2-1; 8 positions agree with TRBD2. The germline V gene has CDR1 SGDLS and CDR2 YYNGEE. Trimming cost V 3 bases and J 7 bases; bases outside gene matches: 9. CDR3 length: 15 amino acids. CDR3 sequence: CASSGPQRGLNEQFF. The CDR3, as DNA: TGTGCCAGCAGCGGCCCGCAGCGGGGGTTGAATGAGCAGTTCTTC.

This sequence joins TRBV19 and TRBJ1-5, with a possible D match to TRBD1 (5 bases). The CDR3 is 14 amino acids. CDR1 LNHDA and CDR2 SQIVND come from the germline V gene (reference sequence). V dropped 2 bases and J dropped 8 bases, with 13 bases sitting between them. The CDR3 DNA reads TGTGCCAGTAGTATACGGGCAGGGTTCGAGCCCCAGCATTTT. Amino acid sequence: CASSIRAGFEPQHF.

The CDR3 protein is CAWSMGGRYTEAFF. The CDR3, as DNA: TGTGCCTGGAGTATGGGGGGACGGTACACTGAAGCTTTCTTT. The chain couples TRBV30 to TRBJ1-1; D is possibly TRBD1 (5 bases). Between the trimmed V and J ends, which lost 2 bases and 3 bases, there was a span of 13 bases. Germline assignment: CDR1 GTSNPN and CDR2 SVGIG (reference sequence). The CDR3 has 14 residues.

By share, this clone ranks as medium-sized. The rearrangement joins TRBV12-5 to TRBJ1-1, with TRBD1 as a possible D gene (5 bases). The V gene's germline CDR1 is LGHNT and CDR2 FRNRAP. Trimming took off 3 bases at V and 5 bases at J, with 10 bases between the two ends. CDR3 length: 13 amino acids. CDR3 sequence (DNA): TGTGCTAGTGGTTTAGGACACCGGACTGAAGCTTTCTTT. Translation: CASGLGHRTEAFF.

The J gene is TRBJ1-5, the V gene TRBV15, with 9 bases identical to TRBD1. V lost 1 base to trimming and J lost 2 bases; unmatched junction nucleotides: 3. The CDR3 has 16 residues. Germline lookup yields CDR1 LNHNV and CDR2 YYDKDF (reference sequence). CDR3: CATSRGDRAGNQPQHF. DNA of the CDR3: TGTGCCACCAGCAGAGGGGACAGGGCGGGCAATCAGCCCCAGCATTTT.

CDR3 sequence (DNA): TGTGCCAGTAGTATAAATAGAGGAATCTCCTACAATGAGCAGTTCTTC. As protein: CASSINRGISYNEQFF. The rearrangement joins TRBV19 to TRBJ2-1, with D unresolved. The V end was cut by 2 bases, the J end by 0 bases, with 11 bases between. CDR3 length: 16 amino acids. The V gene's germline CDR1 is LNHDA and CDR2 SQIVND (reference sequence). The variable domain in full, completed from reference TRBV19 and TRBJ2-1, reads DGGITQSPKYLFRKEGQNVTLSCEQNLNHDAMYWYRQDPGQGLRLIYYSQIVNDFQKGDIAEGYSVSREKKESFPLTVTSAQKNPTAFYLCASSINRGISYNEQFFGPGTRLTVL.